This T cell receptor beta chain is drawn from a study of blood T cell repertoires in COVID-19. The overall study: Italy, Spain and the United States were the sources of the convalescent and acute COVID-19 samples. In each case, the material was cDNA or gDNA derived from T cells, B-cell-depleted T cells, or PBMCs.

Study processing details: Researchers report that nucleated cell counts were estimated from reference gene primer amplification. This table comes from immunoSEQ multiplex PCR, and its TCRdb copy is limited to in-frame clones, with some not included. The V and J calls and the clone size are those of that table, but D and trimming were determined from the DNA. The sample carries around 310,000 clones, around 89% recorded once. V shed 5 bases, J shed 0 bases, and the junction held 4 bases outside the gene matches. This CDR3 region has 14 residues. The germline V gene encodes CDR1 SGHRS and CDR2 YFSETQ. The clonotype was recovered from a woman aged 45-60 years with active or convalescent COVID-19. The specimen sequenced was peripheral blood. The gene calls are TRBV5-1 and TRBJ2-7, with 8 nucleotides matching TRBD1. CDR3: CASREGQDSYEQYF. CDR3 nucleotides: TGCGCCAGCAGGGAGGGACAGGACTCCTACGAGCAGTACTTC.